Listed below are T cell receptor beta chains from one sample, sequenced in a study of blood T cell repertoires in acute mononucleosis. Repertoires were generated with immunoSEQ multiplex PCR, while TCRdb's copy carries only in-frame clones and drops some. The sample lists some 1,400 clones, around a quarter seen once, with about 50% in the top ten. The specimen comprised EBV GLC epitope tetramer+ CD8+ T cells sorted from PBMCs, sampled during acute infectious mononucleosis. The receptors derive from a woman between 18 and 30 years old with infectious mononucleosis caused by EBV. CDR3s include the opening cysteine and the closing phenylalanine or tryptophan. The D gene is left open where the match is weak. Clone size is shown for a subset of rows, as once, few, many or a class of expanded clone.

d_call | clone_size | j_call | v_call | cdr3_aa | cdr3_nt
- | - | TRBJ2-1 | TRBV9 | CASCVAGGDEQFF | TGTGCCAGCTGCGTTGCAGGTGGGGATGAGCAGTTCTTC
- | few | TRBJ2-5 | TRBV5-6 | CASSIGQQETQYF | TGTGCCAGCAGTATCGGACAGCAAGAGACCCAGTACTTC
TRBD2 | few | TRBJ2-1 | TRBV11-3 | CASSLRLAGPLYNEQFF | TGTGCCAGCAGCCTCCGACTAGCGGGCCCGCTTTACAATGAGCAGTTCTTC
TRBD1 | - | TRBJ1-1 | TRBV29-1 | CCVGGQANTEAFF | TGCTGCGTGGGTGGACAGGCGAACACTGAAGCTTTCTTT
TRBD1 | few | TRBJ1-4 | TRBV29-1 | CSVGTGVTIEKLFF | TGCAGCGTCGGGACAGGGGTCACTATTGAAAAACTGTTTTTT
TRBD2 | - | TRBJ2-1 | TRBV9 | CASRVAGGDEQFF | TGTGCCAGCCGCGTCGCCGGGGGGGATGAGCAGTTCTTC
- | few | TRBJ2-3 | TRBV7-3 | CASSEGDVGDTQYF | TGTGCCAGCAGTGAGGGGGACGTCGGGGATACGCAGTATTTT
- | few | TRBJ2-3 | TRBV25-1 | CASCGARDTQYF | TGTGCCAGCTGTGGTGCCCGTGATACGCAGTATTTT
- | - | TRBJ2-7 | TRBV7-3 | CASSTGGYEQYF | TGTGCCAGCAGCACTGGGGGCTACGAGCAGTACTTC
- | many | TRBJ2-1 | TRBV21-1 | CASSPTSGSVYEQFF | TGTGCCAGCAGCCCGACCAGCGGGAGTGTCTATGAGCAGTTCTTC
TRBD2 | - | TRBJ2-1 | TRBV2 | CASSFLPSGVNEQFF | TGTGCCAGCAGTTTTCTTCCTAGCGGGGTGAATGAGCAGTTCTTC
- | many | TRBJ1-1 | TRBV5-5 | CANSSMNTEAFF | TGTGCCAACAGCTCGATGAACACTGAAGCTTTCTTT
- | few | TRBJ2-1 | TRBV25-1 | CASSLTPTGVGEQFF | TGTGCCAGCAGTTTGACCCCGACAGGAGTCGGTGAGCAGTTCTTC
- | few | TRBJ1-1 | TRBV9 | CASSVEGGLMNTEAFF | TGTGCCAGCAGCGTAGAGGGGGGGCTCATGAACACTGAAGCTTTCTTT
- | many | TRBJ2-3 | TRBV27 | CASSGARDTQYF | TGTGCCAGCAGTGGTGCCCGGGATACGCAGTATTTT
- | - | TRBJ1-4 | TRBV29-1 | CSVGTGGTKKNCFF | -
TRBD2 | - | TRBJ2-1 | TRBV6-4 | CASSWRENNEQFF | TGTGCCAGCAGCTGGCGGGAGAACAATGAGCAGTTCTTC
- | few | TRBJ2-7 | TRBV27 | CASLGPAYEQYF | TGTGCCAGTTTAGGGCCCGCCTACGAGCAGTACTTC
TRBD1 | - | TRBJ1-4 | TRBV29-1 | CSVGTGGSNENLFF | TGCAGCGTCGGGACAGGGGGCTCTAATGAAAATCTGTTTTTT
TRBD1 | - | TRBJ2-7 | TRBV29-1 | CSVASTGLTYEQYF | TGCAGCGTCGCATCGACAGGGTTGACCTACGAGCAGTACTTC
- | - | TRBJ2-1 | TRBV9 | CASVAGGDEQFF | TGTGCCAGCGTCGCTGGGGGTGATGAGCAGTTCTTC
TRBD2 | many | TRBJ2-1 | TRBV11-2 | CASSLAHKAGGNEQFF | TGTGCCAGCAGCTTAGCCCATAAAGCGGGAGGCAATGAGCAGTTCTTC
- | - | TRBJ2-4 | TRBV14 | CASSLAPGGIQYF | TGTGCCAGCAGCCTGGCTCCCGGGGGCATTCAGTACTTC
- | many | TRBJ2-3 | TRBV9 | CASSGARDTQYF | TGTGCCAGCAGTGGTGCCCGGGATACGCAGTATTTT
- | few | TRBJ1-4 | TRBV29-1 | CSVVTGGTNEKLFF | TGCAGCGTCGTGACAGGTGGCACTAATGAAAAACTGTTTTTT
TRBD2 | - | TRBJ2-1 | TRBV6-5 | CASSPTSGSVYEQFF | TGTGCCAGCAGTCCGACTAGCGGGAGTGTCTATGAGCAGTTCTTC
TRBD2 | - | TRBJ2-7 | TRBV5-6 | CASSSTSGSIYEQYF | TGTGCCAGCAGCTCGACTAGCGGGAGTATTTACGAGCAGTACTTC
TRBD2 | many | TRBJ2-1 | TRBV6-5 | CASTDGTILPNEQFF | TGTGCCAGCACCGACGGGACTATTCTCCCCAATGAGCAGTTCTTC
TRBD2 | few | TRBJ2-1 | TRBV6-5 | CASSWRENNEQFF | TGTGCCAGCAGCTGGCGGGAGAACAATGAGCAGTTCTTC
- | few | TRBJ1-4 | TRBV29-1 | CSVGQGALMKNCFF | -
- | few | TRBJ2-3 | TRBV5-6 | CASSEGDVGDTQYF | TGTGCCAGCAGTGAGGGGGACGTCGGGGATACGCAGTATTTT
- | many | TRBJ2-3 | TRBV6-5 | CASEPGDVGDTQYF | TGTGCCAGCGAACCGGGAGACGTCGGGGATACGCAGTATTTT
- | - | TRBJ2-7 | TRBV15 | CAGGTTDVLPGEQYF | TGTGCCGGGGGAACGACAGACGTACTCCCTGGCGAGCAGTACTTC